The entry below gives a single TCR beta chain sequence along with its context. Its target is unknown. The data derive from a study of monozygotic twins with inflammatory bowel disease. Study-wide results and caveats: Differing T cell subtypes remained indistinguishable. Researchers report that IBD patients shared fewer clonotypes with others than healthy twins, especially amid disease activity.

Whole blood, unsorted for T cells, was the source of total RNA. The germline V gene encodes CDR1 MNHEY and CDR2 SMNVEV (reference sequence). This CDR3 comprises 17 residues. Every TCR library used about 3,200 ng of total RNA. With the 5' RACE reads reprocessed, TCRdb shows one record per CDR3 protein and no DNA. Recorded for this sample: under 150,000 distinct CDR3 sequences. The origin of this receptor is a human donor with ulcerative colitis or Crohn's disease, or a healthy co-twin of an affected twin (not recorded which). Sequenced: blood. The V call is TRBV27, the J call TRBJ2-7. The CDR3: CASSLWVSAGKSYEQYF.